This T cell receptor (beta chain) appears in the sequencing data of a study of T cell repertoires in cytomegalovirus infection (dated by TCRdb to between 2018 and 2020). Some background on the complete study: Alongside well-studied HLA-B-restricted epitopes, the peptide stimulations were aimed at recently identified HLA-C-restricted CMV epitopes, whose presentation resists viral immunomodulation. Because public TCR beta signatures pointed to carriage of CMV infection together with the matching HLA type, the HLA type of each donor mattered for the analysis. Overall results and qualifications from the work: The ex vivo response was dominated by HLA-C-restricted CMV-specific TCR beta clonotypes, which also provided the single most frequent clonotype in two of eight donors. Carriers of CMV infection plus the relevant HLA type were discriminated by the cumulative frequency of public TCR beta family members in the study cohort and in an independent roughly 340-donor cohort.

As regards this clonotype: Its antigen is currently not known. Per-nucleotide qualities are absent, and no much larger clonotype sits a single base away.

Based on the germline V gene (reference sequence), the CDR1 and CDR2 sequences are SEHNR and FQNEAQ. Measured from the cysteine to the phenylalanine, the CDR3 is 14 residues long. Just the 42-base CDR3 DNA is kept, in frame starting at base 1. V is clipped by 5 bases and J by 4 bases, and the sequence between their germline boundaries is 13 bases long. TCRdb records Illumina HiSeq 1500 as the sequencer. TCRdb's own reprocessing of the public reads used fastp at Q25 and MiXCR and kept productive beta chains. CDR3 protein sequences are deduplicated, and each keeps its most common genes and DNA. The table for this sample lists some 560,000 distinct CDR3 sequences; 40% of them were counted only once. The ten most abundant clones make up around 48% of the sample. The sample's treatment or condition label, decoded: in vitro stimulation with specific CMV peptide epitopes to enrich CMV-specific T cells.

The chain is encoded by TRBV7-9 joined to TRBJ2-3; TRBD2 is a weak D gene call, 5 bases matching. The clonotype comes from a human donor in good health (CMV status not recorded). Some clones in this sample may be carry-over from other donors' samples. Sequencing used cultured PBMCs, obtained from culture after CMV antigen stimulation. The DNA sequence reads TGTGCCAGCAGCCTAACGGAGGTCCCAGATACGCAGTATTTT. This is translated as CASSLTEVPDTQYF.